These 21 T cell receptor beta chains were sequenced from one sample in a study of sequential checkpoint blockade in melanoma. Sequenced by immunoSEQ multiplex PCR; TCRdb stores in-frame clones only, minus some. This table has 10,000 or so clones, 55% to 70% appearing once. Noted treatment: randomized to nivolumab then ipilimumab (arm A) or the reverse (arm B). The sequenced sample was CD8+ T cells sorted from blood (inferred from file names), obtained from a patient given nivolumab and ipilimumab in sequence. These receptors all stem from a human donor with melanoma.

V gene TRBV7-9 combines with J gene TRBJ1-1; D gene unclear. From germline, CDR1 is SEHNR and CDR2 FQNEAQ (reference sequence). V was pared by 5 bases and J by 4 bases, with 8 bases between. The CDR3 runs to 12 residues. The CDR3 sequence: CASSLSSTEAFF. The CDR3 coding sequence is TGTGCCAGCAGCCTATCGAGCACTGAAGCTTTCTTT.

The V gene is TRBV28, the J gene TRBJ1-2; no definite D call. V gave up 3 bases and J gave up 8 bases, with 10 bases separating them. This CDR3 region has 12 residues. CDR1 MDHEN and CDR2 SYDVKM come from the germline V gene. The CDR3 is CASSFSSGGYTF. CDR3 nucleotide sequence: TGTGCCAGCAGTTTTAGTTCGGGGGGCTACACCTTC.

This clone was seen more than once but under ten times. This chain links TRBV6-1 with TRBJ2-7; TRBD1 aligns across 8 bases. CDR1 and CDR2 from the germline V gene are MNHNS and SASEGT. V was clipped by 3 bases and J by 2 bases; unmatched bases: 0. The length of the CDR3 is 13 residues. In nucleotides, the CDR3 is TGTGCCAGCAGTGAGGGACAGGCCTACGAGCAGTACTTC. Translation gives CASSEGQAYEQYF.

The chain joins TRBV7-2 to TRBJ2-7; tentative D call: TRBD2 (5 bases). The germline CDR1 and CDR2 sequences are SGHTA and FQGNSA. V lost 2 bases and J lost 4, with 6 bases in between. This CDR3 has 12 amino acids. The CDR3 sequence is CASSLRGYEQYF. The DNA for the CDR3 is TGTGCCAGCAGCTTAAGAGGGTACGAGCAGTACTTC.

V gene TRBV6-1 combines with J gene TRBJ2-7; 10 bases align to TRBD1. The CDR3 sequence is 19 residues long. The V and J ends lost 10 bases and 0 bases, in that order; junction bases with no gene match: 21. The germline gives CDR1 MNHNS, CDR2 SASEGT. CDR3 nucleotides: TGTGCCATCAGCGAAGCCGGGACAGGGGAAGAGATGTCCTCCTACGAGCAGTACTTC. This gives the protein CAISEAGTGEEMSSYEQYF.

The chain is built from TRBV4-3 and TRBJ1-6; no clear D gene. V shed 2 bases and J shed 4 bases, with 9 bases lying between them. Germline V gives CDR1 LGHNA, CDR2 YSLEER. This CDR3 is built from 15 residues. Here the CDR3 reads CASSQRGGYNSPLHF. CDR3 DNA sequence: TGCGCCAGCAGCCAACGAGGAGGGTATAATTCACCCCTCCACTTT.

This sequence joins TRBV13 and TRBJ1-1; perhaps TRBD1 as D (6 bases). CDR1 is PRHDT, CDR2 FYEKMQ, per germline (reference sequence). CDR3 length equals 14 residues. Trimming pared 5 bases from V and 4 bases from J, leaving 14 bases between. This CDR3 is CASSDTGLGTEAFF. The CDR3 nucleotides read TGTGCCAGCAGCGATACAGGGTTGGGCACTGAAGCTTTCTTT.

The gene calls are TRBV27 and TRBJ2-7, with 7 bases fitting TRBD1. The germline CDR1 and CDR2 sequences are MNHEY and SMNVEV (reference sequence). The CDR3 runs 14 residues. The V and J ends lost 5 bases and 3 bases, in that order; junction bases with no gene match: 7. CDR3 coding DNA: TGTGCCAGCAGTAGGACAGGTCTAGGCTACGAGCAGTACTTC. Translation gives CASSRTGLGYEQYF.

The CDR3 DNA follows: TGTGCCAGCAGCTTGAGGACTTTGGCGAATGAGCAGTTCTTC. As protein: CASSLRTLANEQFF. V and J are TRBV7-2 and TRBJ2-1; possible D gene TRBD2, 5 bases. The germline CDR1 and CDR2 sequences are SGHTA and FQGNSA. V was trimmed by 3 bases and J by 7 bases, leaving 13 bases between them. There are 14 residues in the CDR3. Full variable domain (rest looked up from reference TRBV7-2 and TRBJ2-1): GAGVSQSPSNKVTEKGKDVELRCDPISGHTALYWYRQSLGQGLEFLIYFQGNSAPDKSGLPSDRFSAERTGGSVSTLTIQRTQQEDSAVYLCASSLRTLANEQFFGPGTRLTVL.

This clone appeared a few times. The J gene is TRBJ1-6, the V gene TRBV10-3; 8 bases fit TRBD1. V lost 3 bases and J lost 7; bases outside the gene matches: 8. CDR1 is ENHRY and CDR2 is SYGVKD in the germline V gene. The length of the CDR3 is 16 residues. The chain's CDR3 is CAISDSGTGRNSPLHF. The CDR3 DNA reads as TGTGCCATCAGTGACTCCGGGACAGGTCGGAATTCACCCCTCCACTTT.

Only a few counts were recorded for this clone. This sequence joins TRBV10-3 and TRBJ2-7; 7 nucleotides line up with TRBD2. CDR1 and CDR2 (germline): ENHRY, SYGVKD. There are 16 residues in the CDR3. V lost 0 bases and J lost 7; bases outside the gene matches: 12. The CDR3 spells CAISESSGHPGGEQYF. DNA of the CDR3: TGTGCCATCAGTGAGTCGAGCGGGCACCCCGGGGGGGAGCAGTACTTC.

The genes are TRBV27 and TRBJ2-7; a weak D match, TRBD2 (5 bases). This CDR3 region has 13 residues. Trimming removed 7 bases at V and 6 bases at J, with 16 bases between. Germline V gene sequence: CDR1 MNHEY, CDR2 SMNVEV (reference sequence). CDR3 residues: CASTTPGSAEQYF. The CDR3 bases are TGTGCCAGCACCACCCCGGGGTCCGCCGAGCAGTACTTC.

The genes are TRBV2 and TRBJ2-5, with D perhaps matching TRBD2 (6 bases). CDR1 and CDR2 from the germline V gene are SNHLY and FYNNEI. The CDR3 extends over 15 amino acids. Trimming stripped 0 bases from V and 5 bases from J, with 13 bases between. The CDR3 protein is CASSEAGGAGETQYF. The CDR3 DNA reads as TGTGCCAGCAGTGAAGCAGGAGGGGCAGGGGAGACCCAGTACTTC.

CDR3 DNA: TGTGCCAGCAGTTACTCGGCAGCGTCTAACTATGGCTACACCTTC. Its protein product is CASSYSAASNYGYTF. The chain employs TRBV6-5 and TRBJ1-2; D unclear. Trimming shortened V by 0 bases and J by 0 bases, and 8 bases separated the two germline ends. CDR3 size: 15 residues. Germline CDR1 is MNHEY and CDR2 is SVGAGI.

The chain has TRBV13 and TRBJ2-2; 7 bases are shared with TRBD2. Germline CDR1 reads PRHDT; CDR2 reads FYEKMQ (reference sequence). The CDR3 sequence is 13 residues long. With V trimmed by 4 bases and J by 7 bases, 3 bases remained unmatched. In nucleotides, the CDR3 is TGTGCCAGCAGCTGGACGGGGGGCGGGGAGCTGTTTTTT. Amino acids: CASSWTGGGELFF.

This chain joins TRBV4-3 and TRBJ1-1; D not resolved. The V end lost 3 bases, the J end lost 1 base, and 9 bases lay between the germline ends. This CDR3 has 14 residues. Germline V CDR1 and CDR2: LGHNA, YSLEER. The CDR3: CASSHGWRNTEAFF. The CDR3 DNA follows: TGCGCCAGCAGCCACGGATGGAGGAACACTGAAGCTTTCTTT.

V is TRBV7-2 and J is TRBJ2-7; TRBD1 aligns across 7 bases. The CDR3 contains 13 residues. Germline V gives CDR1 SGHTA, CDR2 FQGNSA. V trimming: 5 bases; J trimming: 6 bases; junction bases outside the gene matches: 7. CDR3 bases: TGTGCCAGCAGCCTCGCTGGACAGGCCGAGCAGTACTTC. This sequence encodes CASSLAGQAEQYF.

The rearrangement links TRBV11-2 to TRBJ1-5; D unclear. Trimming cost V 5 bases and J 0 bases, with 8 bases left between them. CDR3 length: 14 amino acids. The germline V gene encodes CDR1 SGHAT and CDR2 FQNNGV. The DNA for the CDR3 is TGTGCCAGCAGCCCGCGATATAGCAATCAGCCCCAGCATTTT. It encodes CASSPRYSNQPQHF.

This clone was recorded only once. The J gene is TRBJ2-7, the V gene TRBV7-8, with D maybe TRBD1 (6 bases). The CDR3 has 13 amino acids. V was shortened by 7 bases and J by 4 bases, with 14 bases between the two germline ends. The germline gives CDR1 SGHVS, CDR2 FQNEAQ. The CDR3 DNA sequence: TGTGCCAGCAACCAAAGACAGGCATACGAGCAGTACTTC. Its protein is CASNQRQAYEQYF. Variable domain in full (rest from reference TRBV7-8 and TRBJ2-7): GAGVSQSPRYKVAKRGQDVALRCDPISGHVSLFWYQQALGQGPEFLTYFQNEAQLDKSGLPSDRFFAERPEGSVSTLKIQRTQQEDSAVYLCASNQRQAYEQYFGPGTRLTVT.

This rearrangement joins TRBV19 to TRBJ1-1, with D maybe TRBD1 (6 bases). Germline V lookup: CDR1 LNHDA, CDR2 SQIVND (reference sequence). V lost 3 bases, J lost 4 bases, and 9 bases lay in between. The CDR3 extends over 13 amino acids. CDR3 residues: CASSIGRGTEAFF. The CDR3 coding sequence is TGTGCCAGTAGTATTGGCAGGGGCACTGAAGCTTTCTTT.

The gene calls are TRBV9 and TRBJ2-2, with TRBD1 matching 8 bases. Germline loops: CDR1 SGDLS, CDR2 YYNGEE. The CDR3 is made up of 19 amino acids. Trimming removed 0 bases from V and 3 bases from J; junction bases left unmatched: 13. The CDR3 here is CASSVGSGQDREDTGELFF. CDR3 coding DNA: TGTGCCAGCAGCGTAGGATCCGGGCAGGACAGGGAGGACACCGGGGAGCTGTTTTTT.